These T cell receptor beta chains were read from a single sample in a study of T cells in Graves' hyperthyroidism and ophthalmopathy. Using its own MiXCR run on the multiplex PCR reads, TCRdb lists one record per CDR3 protein. Of roughly 100,000 distinct CDR3 sequences listed, around 50% were seen once; the top ten hold about 28%. Sequenced sample: blood. The source is a man aged 35 to 55 with Graves' hyperthyroidism. The CDR3 runs from the conserved cysteine through the conserved F or W. The order of the fields is J gene, CDR3 length, D gene, clone size, V gene, CDR3 protein, CDR3 DNA. D genes are given only for firm matches. The size of a clone is reported for some rows only, either as once, few or many, or as a class for expanded clones.

TRBJ2-1 | 15 | . | many | TRBV5-1 | CASSLQGTLYNEQFF | TGCGCCAGCAGCTTGCAGGGCACCCTCTACAATGAGCAGTTCTTC
TRBJ2-3 | 12 | . | many | TRBV5-8 | CASRASTDTQYF | TGTGCCAGCAGGGCTAGCACAGATACGCAGTATTTT
TRBJ1-1 | 16 | TRBD1 | . | TRBV6-1 | CASSEANRGLDTEAFF | TGTGCCAGCAGTGAAGCCAACAGGGGTTTGGACACTGAAGCTTTCTTT
TRBJ2-2 | 14 | . | . | TRBV7-8 | CASSLVGATGELFF | TGTGCCAGCAGCTTAGTGGGGGCCACCGGGGAGCTGTTTTTT
TRBJ2-5 | 14 | TRBD2 | . | TRBV11-1 | CASSLGGGGETRYF | TGTGCCAGCAGCTTGGGGGGGGGAGGGGAGACCCGGTACTTC
TRBJ2-3 | 17 | TRBD2 | few | TRBV6-5 | CASSARGRLFSTDTQYF | TGTGCCAGCAGCGCCCGCGGGAGATTGTTTAGCACAGATACGCAGTATTTT
TRBJ2-1 | 16 | TRBD1 | many | TRBV20-1 | CSASRHLGQGDDEQFF | TGCAGTGCTAGTCGCCATCTGGGACAGGGGGATGATGAGCAGTTCTTC
TRBJ2-6 | 16 | TRBD2 | few | TRBV15 | CATSGGTSGRANVLTF | TGTGCCACCAGCGGCGGGACTAGCGGGAGGGCCAACGTCCTGACTTTC
TRBJ2-5 | 16 | TRBD2 | . | TRBV10-2 | CASGSSTSGGGEAQYF | TGCGCCAGCGGGAGCTCGACTAGCGGGGGGGGGGAGGCCCAGTACTTC
TRBJ1-2 | 14 | . | many | TRBV2 | CASSPLTSPYGYTF | TGTGCCAGCAGCCCCCTTACATCCCCTTATGGCTACACCTTC
TRBJ2-5 | 15 | TRBD1 | many | TRBV28 | CASSSQTGAGETQYF | TGTGCCAGCAGTTCACAGACAGGGGCGGGAGAGACCCAGTACTTC
TRBJ2-5 | 17 | . | . | TRBV15 | CATSRDGTDLNQETQYF | TGTGCCACCAGCAGAGATGGGACGGATTTAAACCAAGAGACCCAGTACTTC
TRBJ1-5 | 18 | . | . | TRBV2 | CASSEALPGVESNQPQHF | TGTGCCAGCAGTGAAGCCCTCCCGGGGGTGGAGAGCAATCAGCCCCAGCATTTT
TRBJ2-5 | 14 | . | many | TRBV7-2 | CASSLRSGRETQYF | TGTGCCAGCAGCCTCCGCTCGGGTCGGGAGACCCAGTACTTC
TRBJ2-5 | 22 | TRBD2 | . | TRBV7-2 | CASSLVPGLAGGTFLTQETQYF | TGTGCCAGCAGCTTAGTCCCGGGACTAGCGGGGGGTACCTTCCTGACACAAGAGACCCAGTACTTC
TRBJ1-2 | 15 | TRBD1 | many | TRBV6-1 | CASSEAGQGTHGYTF | TGTGCCAGCAGTGAAGCGGGACAGGGGACGCATGGCTACACCTTC
TRBJ1-1 | 13 | . | . | TRBV20-1 | CSASYSLNTEAFF | TGCAGTGCTAGCTATAGTTTGAACACTGAAGCTTTCTTT
TRBJ1-1 | 14 | TRBD1 | . | TRBV7-2 | CASSLRQGSTEAFF | TGTGCCAGCAGCCTGCGACAGGGGAGCACTGAAGCTTTCTTT
TRBJ1-2 | 16 | TRBD1 | many | TRBV9 | CASSVAPGQGADGYTF | TGTGCCAGCAGCGTAGCTCCCGGACAGGGGGCGGATGGCTACACCTTC
TRBJ1-2 | 17 | TRBD1 | many | TRBV19 | CASSIGPPDRRDYGYTF | TGTGCCAGTAGTATAGGCCCCCCGGACAGGAGAGACTATGGCTACACCTTC
TRBJ2-7 | 12 | . | many | TRBV20-1 | CSARVATLEQYF | TGCAGTGCTAGAGTGGCTACCCTCGAGCAGTACTTC
TRBJ2-2 | 13 | . | . | TRBV12-3/TRBV12-4 | CASSTPGGGELFF | TGTGCCAGCAGCACCCCAGGAGGCGGGGAGCTGTTTTTT
TRBJ2-7 | 14 | . | . | TRBV9 | CASSVKTGSYEQYF | TGTGCCAGCAGCGTTAAGACGGGCTCCTACGAGCAGTACTTC
TRBJ1-5 | 14 | . | many | TRBV19 | CASSSTGTNQPQHF | TGTGCCAGTAGTTCCACAGGGACAAACCAGCCCCAGCATTTT
TRBJ1-2 | 13 | TRBD1 | . | TRBV9 | CASSHRGLSGNTF | TGTGCCAGCAGCCACAGGGGGTTGTCTGGAAACACCTTC
TRBJ2-3 | 15 | TRBD1 | many | TRBV5-4 | CASSSGTGQTDTQYF | TGTGCCAGCAGCTCAGGGACAGGGCAAACAGATACGCAGTATTTT
TRBJ1-2 | 13 | . | many | TRBV12-3/TRBV12-4 | CASSYDPWGGYTF | TGTGCCAGCAGTTACGACCCCTGGGGTGGCTACACCTTC
TRBJ1-1 | 12 | . | . | TRBV20-1 | CSAFASGVGAFF | TGCAGTGCTTTCGCTAGCGGGGTGGGGGCTTTCTTT
TRBJ2-3 | 14 | . | many | TRBV24-1 | CATRGSASTDTQYF | TGTGCCACCAGGGGTAGCGCCAGCACAGATACGCAGTATTTT
TRBJ2-1 | 13 | . | . | TRBV29-1 | CSVEPGPYDEQFF | TGCAGCGTTGAACCGGGACCCTACGATGAGCAGTTCTTC
TRBJ2-7 | 14 | TRBD2 | many | TRBV7-2 | CASSLGGVAGGKYF | TGTGCCAGCAGCTTAGGGGGGGTGGCGGGGGGCAAGTACTTC
TRBJ2-7 | 13 | . | many | TRBV2 | CASSEGSSYEQYF | TGTGCCAGCAGTGAAGGGAGTTCCTACGAGCAGTACTTC
TRBJ2-1 | 15 | TRBD2 | . | TRBV7-2 | CASSLPTSERGEQFF | TGTGCCAGCAGCCTACCGACTAGCGAGAGGGGAGAGCAGTTCTTC
TRBJ1-6 | 18 | TRBD1 | many | TRBV20-1 | CSARDFRRDRDNNSPLHF | TGCAGTGCTAGAGATTTTCGGCGCGACAGGGACAATAATTCACCCCTCCACTTT
TRBJ1-2 | 16 | . | many | TRBV4-3 | CASSQSRDTLGYGYTF | TGCGCCAGCAGCCAGTCCCGGGACACCCTTGGGTATGGCTACACCTTC
TRBJ2-7 | 15 | TRBD1 | many | TRBV9 | CASSSTQGAGTEQYF | TGTGCCAGCAGCTCAACTCAGGGGGCCGGGACCGAGCAGTACTTC
TRBJ1-3 | 17 | TRBD1 | many | TRBV7-2 | CASSLGQGSFSGNTIYF | TGTGCCAGCAGCTTAGGACAGGGCTCTTTCTCTGGAAACACCATATATTTT
TRBJ2-1 | 16 | TRBD2 | . | TRBV7-2 | CASSPRISGGDNEQFF | TGTGCCAGCAGCCCGAGGATTAGCGGGGGGGACAATGAGCAGTTCTTC
TRBJ1-5 | 14 | TRBD1 | many | TRBV2 | CASGRDRDGQPQHF | TGTGCCAGCGGACGGGACAGAGACGGTCAGCCCCAGCATTTT
TRBJ2-7 | 14 | TRBD1 | . | TRBV7-9 | CASSPGTGKKEQYF | TGTGCCAGCAGCCCCGGGACAGGGAAAAAGGAGCAGTACTTC
TRBJ2-7 | 11 | . | many | TRBV29-1 | CSVGSPEEQYF | TGCAGCGTTGGATCCCCCGAGGAGCAGTACTTC
TRBJ2-7 | 12 | . | many | TRBV6-1 | CASVYGENEQYF | TGTGCCAGCGTGTATGGGGAGAACGAGCAGTACTTC
TRBJ1-2 | 11 | TRBD1 | many | TRBV7-9 | CASSPSGTELF | TGTGCCAGCAGCCCATCCGGGACAGAGCTTTTC
TRBJ1-1 | 14 | . | many | TRBV4-1 | CASSPQGVGTEAFF | TGCGCCAGCAGCCCTCAGGGTGTGGGCACTGAAGCTTTCTTT
TRBJ2-7 | 14 | . | . | TRBV24-1 | CATSAPPCSYEQYF | TGTGCCACCAGTGCACCTCCGTGCTCCTACGAGCAGTACTTC
TRBJ2-1 | 14 | TRBD2 | few | TRBV2 | CASSPPSGYNEQFF | TGTGCCAGCAGTCCCCCTAGCGGGTACAATGAGCAGTTCTTC
TRBJ1-2 | 13 | . | many | TRBV5-6 | CASSPAGGGGYTF | TGTGCCAGCAGCCCGGCGGGGGGTGGTGGCTACACCTTC
TRBJ2-3 | 13 | . | many | TRBV7-9 | CASSVGIFDTQYF | TGTGCCAGCAGCGTGGGGATCTTTGATACGCAGTATTTT
TRBJ2-7 | 12 | . | many | TRBV19 | CASSIQDKEQYF | TGTGCCAGTAGTATCCAGGACAAGGAGCAGTACTTC
TRBJ1-1 | 14 | . | . | TRBV7-9 | CASSLGQGHTEAFF | TGTGCCAGCAGCTTGGGGCAGGGGCACACTGAAGCTTTCTTT
TRBJ2-2 | 13 | . | . | TRBV13 | CASSQQGSGELFF | TGTGCCAGCAGCCAACAGGGTTCCGGGGAGCTGTTTTTT
TRBJ2-1 | 10 | . | . | TRBV29-1 | CSGNYSEQFF | TGCAGCGGGAACTACAGTGAGCAGTTCTTC
TRBJ2-1 | 15 | . | once | TRBV27 | CASSRLPLSCNEQFF | TGTGCCAGCAGCAGACTACCTCTCTCCTGCAATGAGCAGTTCTTC
TRBJ1-2 | 12 | . | many | TRBV12-3/TRBV12-4 | CASTDRDYGYTF | TGTGCCAGTACCGACCGGGACTATGGCTACACCTTC
TRBJ2-6 | 16 | TRBD2 | once | TRBV15 | CATSRVLLAGANVLTF | TGTGCCACCAGCAGAGTGCTACTAGCGGGAGCCAACGTCCTGACTTTC
TRBJ2-1 | 15 | . | . | TRBV7-2 | CASAMDSMGGNEQFF | TGTGCTAGCGCGATGGACAGTATGGGAGGCAATGAGCAGTTCTTC
TRBJ2-1 | 21 | TRBD2 | few | TRBV4-1 | CASSQEGGLAGEGGVYNEQFF | TGCGCCAGCAGCCAAGAGGGGGGACTAGCGGGAGAGGGGGGTGTATACAATGAGCAGTTCTTC
TRBJ1-1 | 12 | TRBD1 | . | TRBV11-2 | CASSYTGAEAFF | TGTGCCAGCAGCTACACAGGGGCTGAAGCTTTCTTT
TRBJ1-4 | 14 | . | many | TRBV5-1 | CASSSAGANEKLFF | TGCGCCAGCAGCTCCGCGGGGGCCAATGAAAAACTGTTTTTT
TRBJ2-1 | 14 | TRBD2 | few | TRBV18 | CASSPTGLFNEQFF | TGTGCCAGCTCACCTACGGGACTATTCAATGAGCAGTTCTTC